The rows below give T cell receptor beta chains drawn from one sample of a study of T cell repertoires in MIS-A myocarditis. Only in-frame clones appear in the TCRdb table, and some are missing; sequencing was by immunoSEQ multiplex PCR. The sample holds 10,000 to 13,000 clones, about 83% seen once. Material: right ventricle heart tissue obtained at autopsy. Source of these receptors: a man younger than 35 with fulminant myocarditis from multisystem inflammatory syndrome in adults (MIS-A) after COVID-19. Both conserved end residues are part of each CDR3. The D gene is left open where the match is weak. A row's size may be missing; if present it is once, few, many or a size class.

abundance,v_gene,d_gene,j_gene,CDR3aa,CDR3nt
.,TRBV7-6,TRBD2,TRBJ2-2,CASSPGGAVNTGELFF,TGTGCCAGCAGCCCCGGGGGGGCGGTCAACACCGGGGAGCTGTTTTTT
.,TRBV13,.,TRBJ1-1,CASSLGGGTEAFF,TGTGCCAGCAGCTTAGGTGGGGGCACTGAAGCTTTCTTT
.,TRBV28,TRBD1,TRBJ2-7,CASSLSDRGDDQYF,TGTGCCAGCAGTTTATCGGACAGGGGGGATGACCAGTACTTC
.,TRBV6-2/TRBV6-3,.,TRBJ1-2,CASSYIGGYTF,TGTGCCAGCAGTTACATCGGTGGCTACACCTTC
.,TRBV11-2,.,TRBJ2-3,CASSLFSTQYF,TGTGCCAGCAGCTTATTCTCCACGCAGTATTTT
.,TRBV9,.,TRBJ1-3,CASSAQRGGRTEGNTIYF,TGTGCCAGCAGCGCTCAAAGGGGGGGGCGCACGGAAGGAAACACCATATATTTT
.,TRBV13,.,TRBJ1-1,CASSLGSGINTEAFF,TGTGCCAGCAGCTTAGGAAGTGGAATTAACACTGAAGCTTTCTTT
.,TRBV7-9,TRBD1,TRBJ1-2,CATLKAGTAGGYTF,TGTGCCACCCTGAAGGCCGGGACAGCCGGCGGCTACACCTTC
.,TRBV28,.,TRBJ1-1,CASSLIGENTEAFF,TGTGCCAGCAGTTTAATAGGGGAGAACACTGAAGCTTTCTTT
.,TRBV29-1,TRBD1,TRBJ1-2,CSVTGTGAGYGYTF,TGCAGCGTTACCGGGACAGGGGCGGGATATGGCTACACCTTC
.,TRBV27,.,TRBJ1-6,CASRTRDREDSPLHF,TGTGCCAGCAGGACCAGGGACCGCGAAGATTCACCCCTCCACTTT
.,TRBV4-1,.,TRBJ1-2,CASSQEVWDTRGYTF,TGCGCCAGCAGCCAAGAAGTTTGGGACACCAGGGGCTACACCTTC
.,TRBV5-1,.,TRBJ1-1,CASSWGTDPMNTEAFF,TGCGCCAGCAGCTGGGGAACAGATCCGATGAACACTGAAGCTTTCTTT
.,TRBV28,TRBD1,TRBJ2-3,CASSSGDSLTDTQYF,TGTGCCAGCAGTTCCGGGGACAGCCTCACAGATACGCAGTATTTT
.,TRBV15,.,TRBJ2-1,CATSRAIISYNEQFF,TGTGCCACCAGCAGAGCGATAATCTCCTACAATGAGCAGTTCTTC
.,TRBV23-1,.,TRBJ2-7,CASSQSLGATGNPYEQYF,TGCGCCAGCAGTCAATCTCTTGGGGCTACAGGGAATCCCTACGAGCAGTACTTC
.,TRBV5-4,TRBD1,TRBJ1-3,CASSYGQGSGNTIYF,TGTGCCAGCAGCTACGGACAGGGGAGTGGAAACACCATATATTTT
.,TRBV18,.,TRBJ1-3,CASSPQRISGNTIYF,TGTGCCAGCTCACCTCAGAGAATCTCTGGAAACACCATATATTTT
.,TRBV10-3,.,TRBJ2-7,CAISDQGRVEQYF,TGTGCCATCAGTGATCAGGGGCGGGTCGAGCAGTACTTC
few,TRBV18,.,TRBJ1-1,CASSSTQNTEAFF,TGTGCCAGCTCGTCTACTCAGAACACTGAAGCTTTCTTT
.,TRBV2,TRBD2,TRBJ2-7,CASGVTTSVSYEQYF,TGTGCCAGCGGGGTTACGACTAGCGTGTCCTACGAGCAGTACTTC
.,TRBV2,.,TRBJ2-5,CASITTGETQYF,TGTGCCAGCATAACAACGGGGGAGACCCAGTACTTC
.,TRBV24-1,TRBD1,TRBJ1-1,CATSDAGGRGRTEAFF,TGTGCCACCAGTGATGCTGGAGGGAGGGGGCGCACTGAAGCTTTCTTT
.,TRBV3-1/TRBV3-2,.,TRBJ2-3,CASSSSQGRTQYF,TGTGCCAGCAGCTCCTCACAGGGCCGTACGCAGTATTTT
.,TRBV19,.,TRBJ1-1,CASSVASDSEAFF,TGTGCCAGTAGTGTCGCGTCCGACAGCGAAGCTTTCTTT
.,TRBV6-6,.,TRBJ1-5,CASSYSSSPNQPQHF,TGTGCCAGCAGTTATTCGAGTTCCCCCAATCAGCCCCAGCATTTT
.,TRBV5-1,.,TRBJ1-4,CASSLGAGLVRTEKLFF,TGCGCCAGCAGCTTGGGGGCAGGGTTAGTTCGTACGGAAAAACTGTTTTTT
.,TRBV6-6,.,TRBJ1-2,CASREGGDPYGYTF,TGTGCCAGCAGGGAGGGCGGGGACCCTTATGGCTACACCTTC
once,TRBV4-1,.,TRBJ1-6,CASSQVRSGHHLHF,TGCGCCAGCAGTCAAGTACGTTCCGGACATCACCTCCACTTT
.,TRBV5-4,.,TRBJ1-3,CASSLERPGNTIYF,TGTGCCAGCAGCTTGGAGAGACCTGGAAACACCATATATTTT
.,TRBV5-1,.,TRBJ2-2,CASSSSALTGELFF,TGCGCCAGCAGCTCCTCCGCCCTCACCGGGGAGCTGTTTTTT
.,TRBV19,.,TRBJ1-4,CASSIAGPGVELFF,TGTGCCAGTAGTATAGCCGGTCCGGGAGTGGAACTGTTTTTT
.,TRBV28,.,TRBJ1-1,CASRRDTEAFF,TGTGCCAGTAGGAGAGACACTGAAGCTTTCTTT
few,TRBV7-8,.,TRBJ2-7,CASSLQQGPSYEQYF,TGTGCCAGCAGCCTACAACAGGGTCCCTCCTACGAGCAGTACTTC
.,TRBV30,.,TRBJ1-2,CAWAPGHEGYTF,TGTGCCTGGGCGCCGGGACATGAGGGCTACACCTTC
.,TRBV15,.,TRBJ1-1,CATSRALGTTEAFF,TGTGCCACCAGCAGAGCCCTCGGTACCACTGAAGCTTTCTTT
.,TRBV6-6,.,TRBJ1-1,CASSSSSTEAFF,TGTGCCAGCAGTTCCAGTAGCACTGAAGCTTTCTTT
.,TRBV24-1,.,TRBJ1-5,CATSRDKRQPQHF,TGTGCCACCTCCCGGGACAAGCGGCAGCCCCAGCATTTT
.,TRBV24-1,TRBD1,TRBJ2-7,CATSDTRQGRIGEQYF,TGTGCCACCAGTGATACCCGACAGGGTCGAATCGGCGAGCAGTACTTC
once,TRBV20-1,.,TRBJ2-1,CSATDYNEQFF,TGCAGTGCTACCGACTACAATGAGCAGTTCTTC
.,TRBV28,TRBD1,TRBJ1-2,CASSLNRDRGPFNYGYTF,TGTGCCAGCAGTTTGAATCGGGACAGGGGTCCTTTTAACTATGGCTACACCTTC
.,TRBV12-3/TRBV12-4,.,TRBJ1-1,CASSLRREAFF,TGTGCCAGCAGTTTGAGACGTGAAGCTTTCTTT
.,TRBV3-1/TRBV3-2,TRBD2,TRBJ2-7,CASSHTGLAGTYEQYF,TGTGCCAGCAGCCACACGGGACTAGCGGGGACCTACGAGCAGTACTTC
few,TRBV15,TRBD2,TRBJ2-2,CATSRDRGAGELFF,TGTGCCACCAGCAGAGACCGGGGGGCCGGGGAGCTGTTTTTT
.,TRBV14,.,TRBJ1-1,CASSRNGKNTEAFF,TGTGCCAGCAGCCGGAACGGGAAGAACACTGAAGCTTTCTTT